This T cell receptor (beta chain) was sequenced in a study of OX40 agonist ivuxolimab in advanced cancers. Background on the study: Ivuxolimab is an agonistic anti-OX40 (CD134) antibody, and patients were treated with it. Ivuxolimab was administered intravenously to patients at 0.01 to 10 mg/kg every 2 weeks. Broader study findings: Some of the lowest clonal expansion was seen in partial responders at 0.1-3.0 mg/kg.

Trimming cost V 4 bases and J 8 bases, with 18 bases left between them. The germline V gene has CDR1 SGHKS and CDR2 YYEKEE (reference sequence). CDR3 length: 15 residues. A history of autoimmune disease or systemic immunosuppression excluded patients. Regarding this clone: The antigen remains unidentified.

The data were produced by immunoSEQ multiplex PCR, yet TCRdb's version contains in-frame clones alone and is incomplete. The sample contains tens of thousands of clones, nearly 85% of which appear only once. The sample consisted of CD4+ or CD8+ T cells sorted from blood, taken in a trial of the OX40 agonist ivuxolimab. The chain is built from TRBV5-5 and TRBJ1-4; unclear D gene. This receptor was obtained from an adult with an advanced solid tumor such as melanoma, head and neck, liver or kidney cancer. CDR3 in amino acids: CASSPYLPWREKLFF. Here the CDR3 DNA reads TGTGCCAGCAGCCCTTACCTCCCTTGGAGGGAAAAACTGTTTTTT.